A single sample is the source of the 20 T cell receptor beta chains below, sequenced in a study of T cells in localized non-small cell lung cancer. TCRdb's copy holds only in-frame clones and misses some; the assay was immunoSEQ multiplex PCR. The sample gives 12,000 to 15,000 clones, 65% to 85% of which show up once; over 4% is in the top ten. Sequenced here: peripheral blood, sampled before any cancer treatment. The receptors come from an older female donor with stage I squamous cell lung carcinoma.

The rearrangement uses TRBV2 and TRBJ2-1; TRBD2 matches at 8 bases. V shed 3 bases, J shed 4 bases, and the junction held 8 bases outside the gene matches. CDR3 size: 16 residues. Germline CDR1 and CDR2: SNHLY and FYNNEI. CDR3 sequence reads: CASSDTGGLLYNEQFF. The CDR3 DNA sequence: TGTGCCAGCAGTGATACGGGGGGGCTCCTTTACAATGAGCAGTTCTTC.

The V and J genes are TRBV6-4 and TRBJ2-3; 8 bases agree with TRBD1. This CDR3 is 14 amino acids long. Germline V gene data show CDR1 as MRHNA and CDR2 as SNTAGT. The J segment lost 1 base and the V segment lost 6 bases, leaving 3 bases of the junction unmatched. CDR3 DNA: TGTGCCAGCAGCAACAGGGGGGGCACAGATACGCAGTATTTT. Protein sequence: CASSNRGGTDTQYF.

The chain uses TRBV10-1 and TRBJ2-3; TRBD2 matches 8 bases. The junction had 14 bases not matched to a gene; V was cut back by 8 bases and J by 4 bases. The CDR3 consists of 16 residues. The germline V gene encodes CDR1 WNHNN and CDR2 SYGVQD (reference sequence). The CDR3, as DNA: TGCGCCAGCCCCATAAGCGGGGGAGGTTTCCCAGATACGCAGTATTTT. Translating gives CASPISGGGFPDTQYF.

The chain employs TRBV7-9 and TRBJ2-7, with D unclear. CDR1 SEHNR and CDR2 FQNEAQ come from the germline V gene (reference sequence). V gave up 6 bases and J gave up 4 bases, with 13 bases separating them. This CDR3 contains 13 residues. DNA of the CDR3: TGTGCCAGCAGGGGCAGGAGAAGTTACGAGCAGTACTTC. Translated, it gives CASRGRRSYEQYF.

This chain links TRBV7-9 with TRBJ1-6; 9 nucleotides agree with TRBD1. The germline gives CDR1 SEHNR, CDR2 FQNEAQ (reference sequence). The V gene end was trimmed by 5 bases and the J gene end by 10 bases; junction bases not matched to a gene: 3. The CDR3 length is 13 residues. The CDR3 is CASSRQGESPLHF. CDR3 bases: TGTGCCAGCAGCCGACAGGGGGAATCACCCCTCCACTTT.

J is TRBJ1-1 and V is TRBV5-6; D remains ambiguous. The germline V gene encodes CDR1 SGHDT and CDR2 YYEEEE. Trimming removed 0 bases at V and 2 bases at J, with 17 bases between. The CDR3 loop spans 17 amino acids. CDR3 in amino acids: CASSLGGNPGRNTEAFF. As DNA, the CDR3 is TGTGCCAGCAGCTTGGGCGGAAATCCGGGTAGAAACACTGAAGCTTTCTTT.

This CDR3 reads CASGLAAGQSYNEQFF. The CDR3 nucleotides are TGTGCTAGTGGTTTAGCTGCGGGACAGTCCTACAATGAGCAGTTCTTC. V usage is TRBV12-5 and J usage is TRBJ2-1, with D tentatively TRBD1 (7 bases). The ends were cut back, 3 bases at V and 1 base at J, with 13 bases in the middle. This CDR3 region has 16 residues. Per germline, CDR1 LGHNT and CDR2 FRNRAP. Supplemented by reference TRBV12-5 and TRBJ2-1, the full variable domain reads DARVTQTPRHKVTEMGQEVTMRCQPILGHNTVFWYRQTMMQGLELLAYFRNRAPLDDSGMPKDRFSAEMPDATLATLKIQPSEPRDSAVYFCASGLAAGQSYNEQFFGPGTRLTVL.

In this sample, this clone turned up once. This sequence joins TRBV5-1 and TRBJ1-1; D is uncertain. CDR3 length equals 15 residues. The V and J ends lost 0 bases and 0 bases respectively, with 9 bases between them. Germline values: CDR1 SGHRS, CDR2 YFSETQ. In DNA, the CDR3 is TGCGCCAGCAGCTTGGAGGGCACAATGAACACTGAAGCTTTCTTT. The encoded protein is CASSLEGTMNTEAFF.

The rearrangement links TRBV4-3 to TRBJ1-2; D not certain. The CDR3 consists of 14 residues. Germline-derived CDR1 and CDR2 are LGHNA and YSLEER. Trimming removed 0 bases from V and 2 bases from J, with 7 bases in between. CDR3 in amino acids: CASSQEWANYGYTF. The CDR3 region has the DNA TGCGCCAGCAGCCAAGAGTGGGCGAACTATGGCTACACCTTC.

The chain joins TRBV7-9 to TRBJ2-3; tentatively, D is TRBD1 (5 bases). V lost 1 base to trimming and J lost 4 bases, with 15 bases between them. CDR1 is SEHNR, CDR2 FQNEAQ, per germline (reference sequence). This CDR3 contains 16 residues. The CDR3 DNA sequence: TGTGCCAGCAGCTTAGGGGCAGGGATAAGGGCAGATACGCAGTATTTT. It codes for CASSLGAGIRADTQYF.

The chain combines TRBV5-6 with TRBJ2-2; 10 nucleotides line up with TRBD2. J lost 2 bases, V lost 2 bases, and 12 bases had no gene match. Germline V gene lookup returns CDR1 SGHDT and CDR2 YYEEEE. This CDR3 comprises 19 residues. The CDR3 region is CASSLGTSARRVNTGELFF. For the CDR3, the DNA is TGTGCCAGCAGCTTAGGGACTAGCGCCCGACGGGTCAACACCGGGGAGCTGTTTTTT.

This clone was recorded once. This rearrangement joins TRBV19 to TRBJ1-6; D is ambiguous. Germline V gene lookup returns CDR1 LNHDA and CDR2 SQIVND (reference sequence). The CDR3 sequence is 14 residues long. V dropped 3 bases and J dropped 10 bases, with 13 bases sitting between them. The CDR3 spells CASSIRFSESPLHF. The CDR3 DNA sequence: TGTGCCAGTAGTATTCGCTTCAGTGAGTCACCCCTCCACTTT.

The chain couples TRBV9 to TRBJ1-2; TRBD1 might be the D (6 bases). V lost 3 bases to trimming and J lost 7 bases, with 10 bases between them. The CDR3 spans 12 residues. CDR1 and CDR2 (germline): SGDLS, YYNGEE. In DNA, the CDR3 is TGTGCCAGCAGCGGACAGGCGGCTGGCTACACCTTC. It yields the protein CASSGQAAGYTF.

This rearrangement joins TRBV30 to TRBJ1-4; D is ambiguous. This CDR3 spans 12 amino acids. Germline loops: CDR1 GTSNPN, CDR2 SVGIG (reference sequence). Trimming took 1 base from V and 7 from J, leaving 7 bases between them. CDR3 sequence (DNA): TGTGCCTGGAGTGGTTATCCTGAAAAACTGTTTTTT. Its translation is CAWSGYPEKLFF.

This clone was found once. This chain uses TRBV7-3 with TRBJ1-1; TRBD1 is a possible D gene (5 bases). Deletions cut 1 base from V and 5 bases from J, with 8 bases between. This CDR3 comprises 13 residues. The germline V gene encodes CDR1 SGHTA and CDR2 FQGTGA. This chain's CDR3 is CASSLMGGTEAFF. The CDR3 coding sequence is TGTGCCAGCAGCTTAATGGGGGGGACTGAAGCTTTCTTT.

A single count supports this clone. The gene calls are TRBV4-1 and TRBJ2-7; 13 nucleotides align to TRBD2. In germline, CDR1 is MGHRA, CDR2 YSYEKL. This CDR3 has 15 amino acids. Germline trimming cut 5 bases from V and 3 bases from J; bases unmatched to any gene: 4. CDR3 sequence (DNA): TGCGCCAGCAGCTCGGGACTAGCGGGGATCTACGAGCAGTACTTC. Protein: CASSSGLAGIYEQYF.

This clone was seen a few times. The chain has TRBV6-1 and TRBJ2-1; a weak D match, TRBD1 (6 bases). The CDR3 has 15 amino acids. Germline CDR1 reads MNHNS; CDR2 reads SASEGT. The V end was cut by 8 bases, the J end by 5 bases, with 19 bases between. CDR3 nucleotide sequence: TGTGCCAGCGCCCGACAGGCGACAATAGACAATGAGCAGTTCTTC. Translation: CASARQATIDNEQFF.

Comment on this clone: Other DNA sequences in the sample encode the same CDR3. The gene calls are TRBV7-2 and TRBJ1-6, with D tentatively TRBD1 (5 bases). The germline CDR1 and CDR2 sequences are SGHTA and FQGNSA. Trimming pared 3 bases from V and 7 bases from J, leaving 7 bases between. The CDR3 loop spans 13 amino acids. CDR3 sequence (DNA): TGTGCCAGCAGCTTCGGGGGAAATTCACCCCTCCACTTT. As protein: CASSFGGNSPLHF.

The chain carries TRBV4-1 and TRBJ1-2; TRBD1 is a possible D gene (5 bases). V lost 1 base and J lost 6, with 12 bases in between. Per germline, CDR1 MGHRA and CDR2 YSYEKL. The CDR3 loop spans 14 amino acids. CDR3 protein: CASSQATRVDGYTF. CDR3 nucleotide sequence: TGCGCCAGCAGCCAAGCAACCAGGGTGGATGGCTACACCTTC.

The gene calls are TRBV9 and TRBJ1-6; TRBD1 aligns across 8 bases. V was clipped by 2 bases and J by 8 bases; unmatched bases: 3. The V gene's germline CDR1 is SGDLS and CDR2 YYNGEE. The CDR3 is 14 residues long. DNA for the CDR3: TGTGCCAGCAGCGTGGGACAGGACCATTCACCCCTCCACTTT. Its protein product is CASSVGQDHSPLHF. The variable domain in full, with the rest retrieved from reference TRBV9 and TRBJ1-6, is DSGVTQTPKHLITATGQRVTLRCSPRSGDLSVYWYQQSLDQGLQFLIQYYNGEERAKGNILERFSAQQFPDLHSELNLSSLELGDSALYFCASSVGQDHSPLHFGNGTRLTVT.